The following is a TCR beta chain sequence with its context. The CDR3 is made up of 13 amino acids. In germline, CDR1 is MNHEY, CDR2 SMNVEV (reference sequence). Trimming removed 6 bases at V and 1 base at J, with 10 bases between. The sample belongs to a study of cytomegalovirus exposure and HLA in healthy donors. The PCR ran on 60 Vbeta and 13 Jbeta primers. Sequencing was performed with immunoSEQ multiplex PCR; in TCRdb, only in-frame clones are kept and a portion is missing. The table shows about 160,000 clones, with roughly 80% occurring only once. The chain uses TRBV27 and TRBJ2-7, with D perhaps TRBD1 (6 bases). Sequenced sample: PBMCs. This clonotype was sampled from a female donor in good health and CMV-seronegative. CDR3 loop: CASRKTGSYEQYF. The CDR3 DNA reads as TGTGCCAGCAGAAAAACAGGGTCCTACGAGCAGTACTTC.